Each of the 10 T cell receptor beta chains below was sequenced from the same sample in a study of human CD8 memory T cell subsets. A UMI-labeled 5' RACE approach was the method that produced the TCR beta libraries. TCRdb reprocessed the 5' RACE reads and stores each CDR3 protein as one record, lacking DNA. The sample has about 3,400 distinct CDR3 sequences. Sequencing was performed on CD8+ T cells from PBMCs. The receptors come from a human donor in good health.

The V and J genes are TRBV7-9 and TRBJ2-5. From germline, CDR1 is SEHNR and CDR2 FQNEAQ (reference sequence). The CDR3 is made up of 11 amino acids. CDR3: CASSFRETQYF.

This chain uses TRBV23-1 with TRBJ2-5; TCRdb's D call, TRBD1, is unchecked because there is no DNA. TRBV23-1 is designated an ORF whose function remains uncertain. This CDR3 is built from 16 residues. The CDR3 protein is CASSQARAGEHRDQYF.

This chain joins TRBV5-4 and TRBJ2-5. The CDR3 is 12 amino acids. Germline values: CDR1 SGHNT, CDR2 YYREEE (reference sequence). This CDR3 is CASSLYQETQYF.

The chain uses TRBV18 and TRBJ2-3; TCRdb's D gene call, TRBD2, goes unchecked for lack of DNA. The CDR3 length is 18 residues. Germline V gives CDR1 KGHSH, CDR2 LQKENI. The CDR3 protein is CASSPPTMTSGYTDTQYF.

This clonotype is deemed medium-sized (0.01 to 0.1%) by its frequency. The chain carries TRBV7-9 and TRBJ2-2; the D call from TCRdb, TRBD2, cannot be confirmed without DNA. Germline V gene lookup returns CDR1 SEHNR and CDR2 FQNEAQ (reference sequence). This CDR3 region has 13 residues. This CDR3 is CASEPGGTGELFF. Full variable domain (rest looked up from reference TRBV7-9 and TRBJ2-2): DTGVSQNPRHKITKRGQNVTFRCDPISEHNRLYWYRQTLGQGPEFLTYFQNEAQLEKSRLLSDRFSAERPKGSFSTLEIQRTEQGDSAMYLCASEPGGTGELFFGEGSRLTVL.

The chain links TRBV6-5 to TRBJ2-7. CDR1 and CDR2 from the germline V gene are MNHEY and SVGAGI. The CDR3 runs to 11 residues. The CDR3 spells CASRHSAEQYF.

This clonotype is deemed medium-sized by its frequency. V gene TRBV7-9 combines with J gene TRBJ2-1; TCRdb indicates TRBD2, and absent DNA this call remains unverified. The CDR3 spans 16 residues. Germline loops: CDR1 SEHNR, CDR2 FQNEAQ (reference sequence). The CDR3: CASSFGLAGAGNEQFF.

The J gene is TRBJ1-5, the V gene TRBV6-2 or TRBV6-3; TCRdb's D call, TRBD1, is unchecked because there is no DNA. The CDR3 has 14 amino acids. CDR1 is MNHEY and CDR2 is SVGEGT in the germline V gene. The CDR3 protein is CASSPGFSNQPQHF.

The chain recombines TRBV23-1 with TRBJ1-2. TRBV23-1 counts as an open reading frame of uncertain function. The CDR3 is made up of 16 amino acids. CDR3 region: CASSQSRGRGDYGYTF.

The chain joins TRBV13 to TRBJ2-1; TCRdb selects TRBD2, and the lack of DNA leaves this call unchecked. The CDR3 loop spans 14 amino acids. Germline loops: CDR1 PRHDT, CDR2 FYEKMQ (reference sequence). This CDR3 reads CASSFRRERNEQFF.